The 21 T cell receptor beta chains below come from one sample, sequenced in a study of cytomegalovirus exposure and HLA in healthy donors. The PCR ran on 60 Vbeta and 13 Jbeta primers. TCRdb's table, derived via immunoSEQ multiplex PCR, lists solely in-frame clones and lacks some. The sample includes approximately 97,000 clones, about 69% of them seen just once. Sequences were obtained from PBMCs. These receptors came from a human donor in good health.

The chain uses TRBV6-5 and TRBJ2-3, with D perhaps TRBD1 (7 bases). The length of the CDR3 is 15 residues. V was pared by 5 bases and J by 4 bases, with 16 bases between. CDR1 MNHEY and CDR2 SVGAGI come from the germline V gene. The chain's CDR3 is CASSRVGGGADTQYF. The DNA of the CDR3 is TGTGCCAGCAGTAGAGTTGGAGGGGGCGCAGATACGCAGTATTTT.

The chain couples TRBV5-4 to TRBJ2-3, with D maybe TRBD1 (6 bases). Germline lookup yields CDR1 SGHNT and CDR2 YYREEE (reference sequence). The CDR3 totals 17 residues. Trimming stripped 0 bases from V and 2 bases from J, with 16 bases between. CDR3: CASSLAVGQLPTDTQYF. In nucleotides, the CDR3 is TGTGCCAGCAGCTTGGCCGTAGGACAGCTACCCACAGATACGCAGTATTTT.

The CDR3 is CATPLGTGEVQPQHF. CDR3 coding DNA: TGTGCCACCCCCTTAGGGACAGGGGAGGTTCAGCCCCAGCATTTT. The J gene is TRBJ1-5, the V gene TRBV7-7, with 10 nucleotides matching TRBD1. This CDR3 region has 15 residues. Germline assignment: CDR1 SSHAT and CDR2 FNYEAQ (reference sequence). J was trimmed by 6 bases and V by 10 bases; bases with no gene match: 12.

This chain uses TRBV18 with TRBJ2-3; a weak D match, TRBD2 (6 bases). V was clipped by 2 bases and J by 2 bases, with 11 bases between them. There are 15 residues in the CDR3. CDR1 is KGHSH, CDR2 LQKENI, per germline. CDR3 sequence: CASSPTLRDTDTQYF. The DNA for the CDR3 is TGTGCCAGCTCACCAACTCTGCGGGACACAGATACGCAGTATTTT.

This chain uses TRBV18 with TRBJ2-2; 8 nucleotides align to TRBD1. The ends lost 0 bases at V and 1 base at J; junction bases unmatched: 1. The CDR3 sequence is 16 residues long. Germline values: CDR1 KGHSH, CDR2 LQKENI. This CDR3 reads CASSPPGQENTGELFF. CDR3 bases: TGTGCCAGCTCACCACCGGGACAGGAGAACACCGGGGAGCTGTTTTTT.

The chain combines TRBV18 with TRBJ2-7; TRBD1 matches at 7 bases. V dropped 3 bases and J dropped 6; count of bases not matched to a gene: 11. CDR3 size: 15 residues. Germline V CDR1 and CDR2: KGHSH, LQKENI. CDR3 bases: TGTGCCAGCTCACCGAATGACAACAGGGGTCCCGAGCAGTACTTC. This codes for CASSPNDNRGPEQYF. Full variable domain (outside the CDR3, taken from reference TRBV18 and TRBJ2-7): NAGVMQNPRHLVRRRGQEARLRCSPMKGHSHVYWYRQLPEEGLKFMVYLQKENIIDESGMPKERFSAEFPKEGPSILRIQQVVRGDSAAYFCASSPNDNRGPEQYFGPGTRLTVT.

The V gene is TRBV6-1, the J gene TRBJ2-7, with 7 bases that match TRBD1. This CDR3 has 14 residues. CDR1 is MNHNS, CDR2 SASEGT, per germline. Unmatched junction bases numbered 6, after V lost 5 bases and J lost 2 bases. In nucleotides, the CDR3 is TGTGCCAGCAGTACCAGACAGGGTACCTACGAGCAGTACTTC. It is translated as CASSTRQGTYEQYF.

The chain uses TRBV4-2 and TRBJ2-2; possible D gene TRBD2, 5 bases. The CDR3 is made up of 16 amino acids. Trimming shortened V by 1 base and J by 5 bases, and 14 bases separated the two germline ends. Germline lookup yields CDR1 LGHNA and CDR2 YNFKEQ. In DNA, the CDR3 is TGTGCCAGCAGCCAAGGTACGGGGTCGAGTACCGGGGAGCTGTTTTTT. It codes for CASSQGTGSSTGELFF.

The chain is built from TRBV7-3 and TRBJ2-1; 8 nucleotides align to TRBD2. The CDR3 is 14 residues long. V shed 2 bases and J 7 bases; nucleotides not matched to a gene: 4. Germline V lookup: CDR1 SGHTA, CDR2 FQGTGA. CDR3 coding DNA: TGTGCCAGCAGCTTATACCCTAGCGGGAATGAGCAGTTCTTC. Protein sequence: CASSLYPSGNEQFF.

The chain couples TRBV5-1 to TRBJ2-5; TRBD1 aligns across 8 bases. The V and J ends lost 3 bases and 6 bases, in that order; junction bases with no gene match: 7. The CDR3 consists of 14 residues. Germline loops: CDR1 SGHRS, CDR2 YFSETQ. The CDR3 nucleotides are TGCGCCAGCAGCTCGCAGGGGGCTGGAAAGACCCAGTACTTC. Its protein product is CASSSQGAGKTQYF. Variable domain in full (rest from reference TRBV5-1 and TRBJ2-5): KAGVTQTPRYLIKTRGQQVTLSCSPISGHRSVSWYQQTPGQGLQFLFEYFSETQRNKGNFPGRFSGRQFSNSRSEMNVSTLELGDSALYLCASSSQGAGKTQYFGPGTRLLVL.

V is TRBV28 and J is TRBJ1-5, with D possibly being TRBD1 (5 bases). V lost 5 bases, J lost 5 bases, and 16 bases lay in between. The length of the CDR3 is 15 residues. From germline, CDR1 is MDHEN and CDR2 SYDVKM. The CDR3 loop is CASSTGRDTYQPQHF. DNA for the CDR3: TGTGCCAGCAGTACTGGCAGGGATACTTATCAGCCCCAGCATTTT.

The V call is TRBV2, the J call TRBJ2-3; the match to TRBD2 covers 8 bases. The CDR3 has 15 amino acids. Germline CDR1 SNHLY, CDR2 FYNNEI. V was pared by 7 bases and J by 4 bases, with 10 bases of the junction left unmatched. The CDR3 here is CASKGLEVWADTQYF. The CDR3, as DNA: TGTGCCAGCAAGGGACTAGAAGTATGGGCAGATACGCAGTATTTT.

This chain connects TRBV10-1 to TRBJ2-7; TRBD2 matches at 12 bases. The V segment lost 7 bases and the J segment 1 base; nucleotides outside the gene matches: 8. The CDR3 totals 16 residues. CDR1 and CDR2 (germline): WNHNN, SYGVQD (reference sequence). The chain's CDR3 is CASIKLAGGLSYEQYF. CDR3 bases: TGCGCCAGCATTAAACTAGCGGGGGGATTGTCCTACGAGCAGTACTTC.

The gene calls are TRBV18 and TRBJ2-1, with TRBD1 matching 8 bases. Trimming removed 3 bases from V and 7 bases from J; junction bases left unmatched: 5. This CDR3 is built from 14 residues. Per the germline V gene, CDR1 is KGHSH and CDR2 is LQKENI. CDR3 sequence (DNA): TGTGCCAGCTCACCCCGGACAGGGACTAATGAGCAGTTCTTC. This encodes CASSPRTGTNEQFF.

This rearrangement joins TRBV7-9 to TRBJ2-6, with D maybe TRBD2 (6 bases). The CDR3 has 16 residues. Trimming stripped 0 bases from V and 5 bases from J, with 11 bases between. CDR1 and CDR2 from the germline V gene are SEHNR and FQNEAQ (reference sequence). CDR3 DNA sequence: TGTGCCAGCAGCTTAGCGCGACGGGGGTGGGCCAACGTCCTGACTTTC. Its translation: CASSLARRGWANVLTF.

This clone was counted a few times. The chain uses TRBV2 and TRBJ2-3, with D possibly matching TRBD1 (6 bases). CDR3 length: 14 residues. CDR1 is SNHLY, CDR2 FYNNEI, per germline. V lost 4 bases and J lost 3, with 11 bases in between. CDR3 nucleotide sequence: TGTGCCAGCAGTGGACAGGTGAAGACAGATACGCAGTATTTT. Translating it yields CASSGQVKTDTQYF.

This CDR3 reads CASRPPGSFNQPQHF. The CDR3 coding sequence is TGCGCCAGCCGCCCGCCCGGGAGCTTTAATCAGCCCCAGCATTTT. The chain uses TRBV10-2 and TRBJ1-5, with D uncertain. This CDR3 is 15 amino acids long. The V and J ends lost 8 bases and 4 bases respectively, with 18 bases between them. In germline, CDR1 is WSHSY, CDR2 SAAADI.

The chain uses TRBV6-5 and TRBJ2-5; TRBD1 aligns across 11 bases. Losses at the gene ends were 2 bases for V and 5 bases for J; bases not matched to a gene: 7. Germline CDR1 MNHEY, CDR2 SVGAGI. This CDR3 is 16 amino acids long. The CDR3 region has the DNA TGTGCCAGCAGTTACCTACGGACAGGGGGCGGTGAGACCCAGTACTTC. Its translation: CASSYLRTGGGETQYF.

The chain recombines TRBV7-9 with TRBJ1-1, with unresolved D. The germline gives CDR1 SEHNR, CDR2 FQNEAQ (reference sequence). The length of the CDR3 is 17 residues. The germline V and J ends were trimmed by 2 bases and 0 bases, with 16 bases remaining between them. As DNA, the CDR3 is TGTGCCAGCAGCTTAAGTTCAGCGGGATACTTGAACACTGAAGCTTTCTTT. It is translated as CASSLSSAGYLNTEAFF.

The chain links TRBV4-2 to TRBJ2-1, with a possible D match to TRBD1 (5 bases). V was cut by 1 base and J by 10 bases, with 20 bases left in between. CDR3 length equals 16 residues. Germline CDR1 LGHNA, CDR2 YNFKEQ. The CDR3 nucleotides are TGTGCCAGCAGCCAAGGGGAAGGGGTTGGCTCCCGGGAGCAGTTCTTC. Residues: CASSQGEGVGSREQFF.

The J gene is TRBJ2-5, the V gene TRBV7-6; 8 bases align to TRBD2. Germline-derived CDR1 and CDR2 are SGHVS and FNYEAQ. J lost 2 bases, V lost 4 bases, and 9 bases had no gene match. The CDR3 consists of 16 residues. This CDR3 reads CASSSVAGLSQETQYF. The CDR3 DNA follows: TGTGCCAGCAGCTCTGTAGCGGGGCTAAGTCAAGAGACCCAGTACTTC.